This T cell receptor (beta chain) is drawn from a study of beta chain features in type 1 diabetes. cDNA synthesis used the whole RNA isolate, giving expressed TCRB sequences. Sequencing was performed with immunoSEQ multiplex PCR; in TCRdb, only in-frame clones are kept and a portion is missing. The data hold 350,000 to 450,000 clones, with more than 13% observed a single time. This clone has more than one count but fewer than ten. CDR3 length equals 14 residues. The germline V and J ends were trimmed by 1 base and 1 base, with 7 bases remaining between them. CDR1 is LGHNA and CDR2 is YNFKEQ in the germline V gene.

The chain carries TRBV4-2 and TRBJ1-1, with D unclear. Sequencing was carried out using naive CD4+ T cells from blood. This TCR derives from a woman between 18 and 29 years old in good health. The CDR3: CASSQGYRNTEAFF. For the CDR3, the DNA is TGTGCCAGCAGCCAAGGGTACAGGAACACTGAAGCTTTCTTT.